Listed here are 22 T cell receptor beta chains from one sample, sequenced in a study of blood T cell repertoires in COVID-19. Profiled with immunoSEQ multiplex PCR; TCRdb holds only in-frame clones, not every one. Of 250,000 to 350,000 clones in the sample, around 89% are singletons; the top ten hold 3.5% to 4.5%. The sample taken for sequencing was PBMCs or T cells enriched from blood (not recorded which). Every receptor here comes from a woman between 18 and 29 years old with acute COVID-19.

V usage is TRBV2 and J usage is TRBJ1-5; D perhaps matches TRBD1 (6 bases). Trimming took off 6 bases at V and 7 bases at J, with 19 bases between the two ends. The CDR3 has 15 residues. The germline CDR1 and CDR2 sequences are SNHLY and FYNNEI. The CDR3 bases are TGTGCCAGCAGCGACTCATACAGGGTCGACCAGCCCCAGCATTTT. This encodes CASSDSYRVDQPQHF.

For the CDR3, the DNA is TGTGCCACCAGCAGAGATAGGGGCAGGGGGCTGGGCGAGCAGTACTTC. The encoded protein is CATSRDRGRGLGEQYF. This rearrangement joins TRBV15 to TRBJ2-7, with 8 bases matching TRBD1. Germline trimming cut 0 bases from V and 6 bases from J; bases unmatched to any gene: 10. Germline CDR1 is LNHNV and CDR2 is YYDKDF (reference sequence). The CDR3 consists of 16 residues. The full variable domain, with the rest looked up from reference TRBV15 and TRBJ2-7, is DAMVIQNPRYQVTQFGKPVTLSCSQTLNHNVMYWYQQKSSQAPKLLFHYYDKDFNNEADTPDNFQSRRPNTSFCFLDIRSPGLGDTAMYLCATSRDRGRGLGEQYFGPGTRLTVT.

In the case of this clone: Mismatch with germline at one junction end may stem from a read error. The V call is TRBV3-1 (or the pseudogene TRBV3-2), the J call TRBJ2-5; 14 bases align to TRBD2. The CDR3 has 15 amino acids. Germline values: CDR1 LGHDT, CDR2 YNNKEL (reference sequence). In DNA, the CDR3 is TGTGCCAGCACCCAAGGGACTAGCGGGAGTGAGACCCAGTACTTC. Protein: CASTQGTSGSETQYF.

The J gene is TRBJ1-5, the V gene TRBV28; TRBD1 matches 7 bases. From germline, CDR1 is MDHEN and CDR2 SYDVKM. V lost 5 bases, J lost 6 bases, and 13 bases stayed unmatched. The CDR3 loop spans 16 amino acids. The CDR3 nucleotides are TGTGCCAGCAGTCGGACGACAGGGTCTGTGGGTCAGCCCCAGCATTTT. Its translation is CASSRTTGSVGQPQHF.

The CDR3 nucleotides read TGCAGCGTTGAGAAGGGGGGACTATCCCAAGAGACCCAGTACTTC. This sequence encodes CSVEKGGLSQETQYF. V is TRBV29-1 and J is TRBJ2-5, with D tentatively TRBD2 (7 bases). The V end lost 3 bases, the J end lost 1 base, and 15 bases lay between the germline ends. This CDR3 spans 15 amino acids. Germline CDR1 is SQVTM and CDR2 is ANQGSEA.

The chain recombines TRBV9 with TRBJ2-5; 8 bases are shared with TRBD1. Germline V lookup: CDR1 SGDLS, CDR2 YYNGEE. With V trimmed by 3 bases and J by 1 base, 5 bases remained unmatched. The CDR3 totals 15 residues. CDR3 residues: CASSARTGPQETQYF. Here the CDR3 DNA reads TGTGCCAGCAGCGCGCGGACAGGGCCCCAAGAGACCCAGTACTTC.

The CDR3, as DNA: TGTGCCAGCAGTCCCCTAGTGTGGCGGGAGCCAGATACGCAGTATTTT. It specifies CASSPLVWREPDTQYF. The chain is built from TRBV28 and TRBJ2-3; 7 positions agree with TRBD2. This CDR3 is built from 16 residues. Trimming removed 5 bases from V and 4 bases from J; junction bases left unmatched: 12. The germline CDR1 and CDR2 sequences are MDHEN and SYDVKM. Supplemented by reference TRBV28 and TRBJ2-3, the full variable domain reads DVKVTQSSRYLVKRTGEKVFLECVQDMDHENMFWYRQDPGLGLRLIYFSYDVKMKEKGDIPEGYSVSREKKERFSLILESASTNQTSMYLCASSPLVWREPDTQYFGPGTRLTVL.

The rearrangement uses TRBV5-1 and TRBJ2-7; 7 bases agree with TRBD1. Germline lookup yields CDR1 SGHRS and CDR2 YFSETQ. V shed 4 bases and J 12 bases; nucleotides not matched to a gene: 7. This CDR3 is 11 amino acids long. CDR3 amino acids: CASSQDRDLYF. CDR3 sequence (DNA): TGCGCCAGCAGCCAAGACAGGGATCTGTACTTC. Full variable domain (rest looked up from reference TRBV5-1 and TRBJ2-7): KAGVTQTPRYLIKTRGQQVTLSCSPISGHRSVSWYQQTPGQGLQFLFEYFSETQRNKGNFPGRFSGRQFSNSRSEMNVSTLELGDSALYLCASSQDRDLYFGPGTRLTVT.

This rearrangement joins TRBV7-3 to TRBJ2-2; 7 bases map to TRBD2. This CDR3 spans 16 amino acids. CDR1 is SGHTA, CDR2 FQGTGA, per germline. V lost 5 bases, J lost 3 bases, and 9 bases stayed unmatched. The DNA for the CDR3 is TGTGCCAGCAGCATTTCTAGCGGTGCCTACACCGGGGAGCTGTTTTTT. Protein sequence: CASSISSGAYTGELFF.

This clone was picked up a small number of times. The chain uses TRBV2 and TRBJ2-1; no clear D gene. The germline V gene has CDR1 SNHLY and CDR2 FYNNEI. The CDR3 extends over 12 amino acids. Trimming took off 4 bases at V and 9 bases at J, with 10 bases between the two ends. The CDR3, as DNA: TGTGCCAGCAGTGCGCAGCGTACTGAGCAGTTCTTC. The encoded protein is CASSAQRTEQFF.

The chain couples TRBV28 to TRBJ1-6, with TRBD1 identical over 8 bases. Germline CDR1 and CDR2: MDHEN and SYDVKM. CDR3 length: 16 residues. Losses at the gene ends were 4 bases for V and 8 bases for J; bases not matched to a gene: 10. The CDR3 sequence: CASSYSLGQGDSPLHF. The CDR3 DNA reads TGTGCCAGCAGTTATTCACTCGGACAGGGCGATTCACCCCTCCACTTT.

The chain employs TRBV3-1 (or the pseudogene TRBV3-2) and TRBJ1-2; D is undetermined. Germline CDR1 LGHDT, CDR2 YNNKEL (reference sequence). Trimming left V 0 bases short and J 6 bases short, with 14 bases between. The CDR3 is 15 residues long. The CDR3 loop reads CASSQEGGKGNGYTF. CDR3 coding DNA: TGTGCCAGCAGCCAAGAGGGAGGGAAGGGCAATGGCTACACCTTC.

The genes are TRBV6-5 and TRBJ1-1; the match to TRBD1 covers 9 bases. This CDR3 region has 15 residues. CDR1 is MNHEY, CDR2 SVGAGI, per germline. V shed 6 bases and J 4 bases; nucleotides not matched to a gene: 9. The CDR3, as DNA: TGTGCCAGCAGGAACACAGGGGGCAGTAGCACTGAAGCTTTCTTT. It specifies CASRNTGGSSTEAFF.

The rearrangement links TRBV3-1 (or the pseudogene TRBV3-2) to TRBJ1-3; no reliable D call. The CDR3 is made up of 15 amino acids. Trimming left V 0 bases short and J 0 bases short, with 6 bases between. CDR1 LGHDT and CDR2 YNNKEL come from the germline V gene (reference sequence). This CDR3 is CASSQDSLSGNTIYF. CDR3 coding DNA: TGTGCCAGCAGCCAAGATAGCCTCTCTGGAAACACCATATATTTT.

This clone was detected once. The chain recombines TRBV10-3 with TRBJ1-1; D may be TRBD1 (5 bases). The CDR3 extends over 15 amino acids. Between the trimmed V and J ends, which lost 3 bases and 7 bases, there was a span of 18 bases. Germline V gene sequence: CDR1 ENHRY, CDR2 SYGVKD. The CDR3 sequence: CAISEPQGRALEAFF. CDR3 bases: TGTGCCATCAGTGAACCCCAGGGCCGTGCACTTGAAGCTTTCTTT.

The chain links TRBV19 to TRBJ1-1; 10 bases are shared with TRBD1. Losses at the gene ends were 3 bases for V and 0 bases for J; bases not matched to a gene: 4. The CDR3 totals 16 residues. The V gene's germline CDR1 is LNHDA and CDR2 SQIVND (reference sequence). CDR3 in amino acids: CASSIRTGGLNTEAFF. CDR3 sequence (DNA): TGTGCCAGTAGTATCCGGACAGGGGGTTTGAACACTGAAGCTTTCTTT.

The chain uses TRBV11-1 and TRBJ1-1; D possibly corresponds to TRBD1 (6 bases). The CDR3 sequence is 15 residues long. The V end lost 2 bases, the J end lost 4 bases, and 14 bases lay between the germline ends. Germline V CDR1 and CDR2: SGHAT, FQDESV (reference sequence). CDR3 coding DNA: TGTGCCAGCAGCTTACAGGGGTCTCCGAGCACTGAAGCTTTCTTT. Translating it yields CASSLQGSPSTEAFF.

The chain recombines TRBV28 with TRBJ1-2; D gene unclear. Germline CDR1 and CDR2: MDHEN and SYDVKM. With 4 bases removed from V and 5 bases from J, the gap between germline ends came to 8 bases. CDR3 length equals 12 residues. CDR3: CASSSVEYGYTF. In nucleotides, the CDR3 is TGTGCCAGCAGTTCCGTTGAGTATGGCTACACCTTC.

V gene TRBV11-2 combines with J gene TRBJ2-2; tentatively, D is TRBD1 (6 bases). The CDR3 sequence is 16 residues long. Looked up from germline, CDR1 is SGHAT and CDR2 is FQNNGV. Trimming pared 4 bases from V and 7 bases from J, leaving 19 bases between. This CDR3 reads CASSSWGQGSGGELFF. The CDR3 DNA reads TGTGCCAGCAGCTCGTGGGGGCAGGGCTCTGGCGGGGAGCTGTTTTTT. Supplemented by reference TRBV11-2 and TRBJ2-2, the full variable domain reads EAGVAQSPRYKIIEKRQSVAFWCNPISGHATLYWYQQILGQGPKLLIQFQNNGVVDDSQLPKDRFSAERLKGVDSTLKIQPAKLEDSAVYLCASSSWGQGSGGELFFGEGSRLTVL.

V gene TRBV10-1 combines with J gene TRBJ1-4; perhaps TRBD1 as D (6 bases). In germline, CDR1 is WNHNN, CDR2 SYGVQD (reference sequence). Trimming removed 3 bases at V and 8 bases at J, with 13 bases between. This CDR3 is built from 14 residues. Here the CDR3 reads CASSDRDRSEKLFF. CDR3 DNA sequence: TGCGCCAGCAGTGACCGAGACAGGTCGGAAAAACTGTTTTTT.

This chain links TRBV27 with TRBJ1-1; D is perhaps TRBD1 (5 bases). Germline CDR1 MNHEY, CDR2 SMNVEV (reference sequence). The CDR3 contains 14 residues. V was trimmed by 5 bases and J by 1 base, leaving 11 bases between them. The CDR3 DNA reads TGTGCCAGCAGTCCGCGGGGACCGAACACTGAAGCTTTCTTT. This gives the protein CASSPRGPNTEAFF.

The chain is built from TRBV20-1 and TRBJ2-1, with D perhaps TRBD2 (6 bases). V was cut by 7 bases and J by 8 bases, with 12 bases left in between. Looked up from germline, CDR1 is DFQATT and CDR2 is SNEGSKA (reference sequence). The CDR3 contains 11 residues. CDR3 sequence: CSVPAGYEQFF. Written as DNA, the CDR3 is TGCAGTGTACCAGCGGGCTATGAGCAGTTCTTC.